The 21 T cell receptor beta chains below come from one sample, sequenced in a study of neurological immune-mediated disorders. TCRdb ran MiXCR on the 5' RACE reads and lists one entry per CDR3 protein. The table includes about 59,000 distinct CDR3 sequences, about 12% detected once. Specimen: PBMCs. These receptors were collected from a woman aged 55-75 years with HTLV-1-associated myelopathy (HAM/TSP).

The DNA for the CDR3 is TGTGCCAGCAGCTTACAGCTAGCGGGAGCGCCCTACAATGAGCAGTTCTTC. It is translated as CASSLQLAGAPYNEQFF. The V and J genes are TRBV7-6 and TRBJ2-1; 10 bases are shared with TRBD2. CDR3 size: 17 residues. V was clipped by 2 bases and J by 2 bases; unmatched bases: 6. Germline V lookup: CDR1 SGHVS, CDR2 FNYEAQ.

Written as DNA, the CDR3 is TGCAGTCTTGGACGCCAGGGGGAGACCCAGTACTTC. It is translated as CSLGRQGETQYF. The rearrangement joins TRBV20-1 to TRBJ2-5; possibly TRBD1 for D (6 bases). This CDR3 has 12 residues. Germline V gene sequence: CDR1 DFQATT, CDR2 SNEGSKA (reference sequence). V was cut by 8 bases and J by 5 bases, with 15 bases left in between.

This clonotype appeared a single time. The chain employs TRBV6-2 or TRBV6-3 and TRBJ2-3, with D possibly called TRBD1 or TRBD2 (5 bases each). CDR1 and CDR2 (germline): MNHEY, SVGEGT. The CDR3 is 18 residues long. The V gene lost 6 bases and the J gene lost 2 bases, with 24 bases spanning the gap. CDR3 in DNA: TGTGCCAGCAGATACGTCCACGGGGCCGTGGCTTTCACAGATACGCAGTATTTT. Its translation: CASRYVHGAVAFTDTQYF.

V is TRBV10-2 and J is TRBJ2-7; 11 bases map to TRBD2. V lost 6 bases and J lost 2; bases outside the gene matches: 9. The CDR3 has 16 amino acids. The germline CDR1 and CDR2 sequences are WSHSY and SAAADI. CDR3 in DNA: TGCGCCAGCAGGGCCGGGACTAGCGGAACTACCTACGAGCAGTACTTC. Translating gives CASRAGTSGTTYEQYF.

This clonotype has ten or more counts. This chain links TRBV6-5 with TRBJ2-7; D possibly corresponds to TRBD1 (5 bases). Per germline, CDR1 MNHEY and CDR2 SVGAGI. Trimming removed 0 bases from V and 0 bases from J, with 9 bases in between. The CDR3 is made up of 15 amino acids. The DNA for the CDR3 is TGTGCCAGCAGTTACTCGCAGGGTTTCTCCTACGAGCAGTACTTC. Amino acids: CASSYSQGFSYEQYF.

This clonotype was detected a few times. This chain links TRBV5-1 with TRBJ1-2; the match to TRBD1 covers 9 bases. The CDR3 covers 14 residues. V lost 4 bases and J lost 4; bases outside the gene matches: 5. From germline, CDR1 is SGHRS and CDR2 YFSETQ. Here the CDR3 reads CASSMGQGGYGYTF. The CDR3 DNA sequence: TGCGCCAGCAGCATGGGACAGGGCGGCTATGGCTACACCTTC.

This clonotype was counted ten times or more. This chain links TRBV20-1 with TRBJ2-3, with unresolved D. V gave up 1 base and J gave up 10 bases, with 15 bases separating them. The CDR3 length is 13 residues. Per the germline V gene, CDR1 is DFQATT and CDR2 is SNEGSKA (reference sequence). CDR3 coding DNA: TGCAGTGCTAGAGTAGGCGCAGAATTGGCGCAGTATTTT. Translated, it gives CSARVGAELAQYF.

The table lists this clonotype with many counts. CDR3 nucleotides: TGTGCCAGCAGCCCCCTGGGACGGAGACCTACTGGGGCCAACGTCCTGACTTTC. Amino acid sequence: CASSPLGRRPTGANVLTF. The genes are TRBV7-8 and TRBJ2-6; D tentatively fits TRBD1 or TRBD2 (5 bases each). V lost 5 bases and J 2 bases, leaving 19 bases between the germline ends. The CDR3 is made up of 18 amino acids. Germline V gene data show CDR1 as SGHVS and CDR2 as FQNEAQ.

This clonotype was seen repeatedly, ten times or more. The chain employs TRBV7-2 and TRBJ2-5; 12 bases align to TRBD2. The CDR3 totals 16 residues. In germline, CDR1 is SGHTA, CDR2 FQGNSA. V gave up 5 bases and J gave up 4 bases; unmatched junction bases: 8. For the CDR3, the DNA is TGTGCCAGCAGCGGTACTAGCGGGAGGACGTCAGAGACCCAGTACTTC. Protein: CASSGTSGRTSETQYF.

This clonotype has at least ten counts. V usage is TRBV5-1 and J usage is TRBJ2-2; D uncertain. Germline CDR1 SGHRS, CDR2 YFSETQ. The CDR3 is 16 amino acids. V lost 4 bases and J 6 bases, leaving 19 bases between the germline ends. The CDR3 spells CASSAGRVIGAGELFF. The CDR3 DNA reads TGCGCCAGCAGCGCCGGACGGGTTATTGGGGCCGGGGAGCTGTTTTTT.

This clonotype was seen at least ten times. A junction boundary mismatches the germline segment, possibly from a read error. The chain uses TRBV5-1 and TRBJ2-7; 7 bases align to TRBD1. CDR3 length: 14 amino acids. Germline-derived CDR1 and CDR2 are SGHRS and YFSETQ. The CDR3 coding sequence is TGCGCCAGCAGCCCCACAGGGGTTTCTACCGAGCACTACTTC. Protein product: CASSPTGVSTEHYF.

The rearrangement uses TRBV5-1 and TRBJ1-5; weak D call: TRBD1 (6 bases). This CDR3 spans 15 amino acids. CDR1 SGHRS and CDR2 YFSETQ come from the germline V gene. V lost 0 bases and J 4 bases, leaving 11 bases between the germline ends. Written as DNA, the CDR3 is TGCGCCAGCAGCTTGGAGGCAGGGGTAAATCAGCCCCAGCATTTT. Protein sequence: CASSLEAGVNQPQHF.

The table lists this clonotype with many counts. The J gene is TRBJ2-7, the V gene TRBV11-2, with unresolved D. Trimming stripped 5 bases from V and 2 bases from J, with 10 bases between. CDR1 is SGHAT, CDR2 FQNNGV, per germline. CDR3 length: 13 residues. The CDR3 is CASSRLVTYEQYF. Written as DNA, the CDR3 is TGTGCCAGCAGCCGCCTAGTCACCTACGAGCAGTACTTC.

This clonotype was counted ten times or more. CDR3 loop: CASSLALAGHNEQFF. The CDR3, as DNA: TGTGCCAGCAGCTTGGCACTAGCGGGGCACAATGAGCAGTTCTTC. The J gene is TRBJ2-1, the V gene TRBV5-5, with TRBD2 matching 10 bases. This CDR3 is 15 amino acids long. V was clipped by 0 bases and J by 5 bases; unmatched bases: 2. Germline loops: CDR1 SGHKS, CDR2 YYEKEE (reference sequence).

This clonotype was observed at least ten times. CDR3 residues: CSGTGGRGGELFF. Written as DNA, the CDR3 is TGCAGCGGGACAGGGGGACGGGGCGGGGAGCTGTTTTTT. This chain joins TRBV29-1 and TRBJ2-2, with 10 bases that match TRBD1. This CDR3 spans 13 amino acids. Germline CDR1 reads SQVTM; CDR2 reads ANQGSEA. The J segment lost 7 bases and the V segment lost 7 bases, leaving 6 bases of the junction unmatched.

This clonotype was observed many times. This chain links TRBV7-9 with TRBJ2-1, with TRBD2 matching over 8 bases. From germline, CDR1 is SEHNR and CDR2 FQNEAQ (reference sequence). This CDR3 region has 14 residues. Trimming removed 3 bases from V and 9 bases from J; junction bases left unmatched: 7. This CDR3 reads CASSFSGMLGEQFF. In DNA, the CDR3 is TGTGCCAGCAGCTTTAGCGGGATGCTCGGTGAGCAGTTCTTC.

To note about this clonotype: Because the CDR3's place on the DNA is in doubt, the DNA is left out and the CDR3 is given as listed by TCRdb. The chain combines TRBV5-6 with TRBJ2-3; the D call of TRBD2 is as the table states it, not checked on the DNA. CDR1 is SGHDT and CDR2 is YYEEEE in the germline V gene. The CDR3 adds up to 23 amino acids, both ends counted. This chain's CDR3 is CASSFYICSFPLAGGPGGDTQYF.

This clonotype came up many times. The V gene is TRBV5-1, the J gene TRBJ1-6; D may be TRBD1 (6 bases). V lost 4 bases and J lost 7, with 12 bases in between. This CDR3 region has 14 residues. CDR1 is SGHRS, CDR2 YFSETQ, per germline. CDR3 amino acids: CASSLDSYNSPLHF. The CDR3 DNA sequence: TGCGCCAGCAGCCTGGACAGCTACAATTCACCCCTCCACTTT.

This clonotype appeared many times. The V and J genes are TRBV3-1 and TRBJ2-1; D gene unclear. With 3 bases removed from V and 7 bases from J, the gap between germline ends came to 10 bases. Germline-derived CDR1 and CDR2 are LGHDT and YNNKEL (reference sequence). CDR3 size: 13 residues. The CDR3 here is CASSQFKVNEQFF. The DNA of the CDR3 is TGTGCCAGCAGCCAGTTTAAGGTAAATGAGCAGTTCTTC.

There are many counts of this clonotype. The chain uses TRBV27 and TRBJ2-6; TRBD2 agrees at 8 bases. Looked up from germline, CDR1 is MNHEY and CDR2 is SMNVEV (reference sequence). V shed 2 bases, J shed 0 bases, and the junction held 12 bases outside the gene matches. This CDR3 comprises 20 residues. The CDR3 sequence is CASSLQWQAGVSSGANVLTF. CDR3 DNA sequence: TGTGCCAGCAGTTTACAGTGGCAAGCGGGAGTTTCCTCTGGGGCCAACGTCCTGACTTTC.

This clonotype was detected many times. The chain carries TRBV20-1 and TRBJ2-3; 7 bases align to TRBD1. Per germline, CDR1 DFQATT and CDR2 SNEGSKA (reference sequence). The CDR3 totals 17 residues. V was clipped by 2 bases and J by 2 bases; unmatched bases: 13. The CDR3 spells CSARIASGQPITDTQYF. In DNA form, the CDR3 reads TGCAGTGCTAGAATAGCCTCGGGACAGCCGATCACAGATACGCAGTATTTT.